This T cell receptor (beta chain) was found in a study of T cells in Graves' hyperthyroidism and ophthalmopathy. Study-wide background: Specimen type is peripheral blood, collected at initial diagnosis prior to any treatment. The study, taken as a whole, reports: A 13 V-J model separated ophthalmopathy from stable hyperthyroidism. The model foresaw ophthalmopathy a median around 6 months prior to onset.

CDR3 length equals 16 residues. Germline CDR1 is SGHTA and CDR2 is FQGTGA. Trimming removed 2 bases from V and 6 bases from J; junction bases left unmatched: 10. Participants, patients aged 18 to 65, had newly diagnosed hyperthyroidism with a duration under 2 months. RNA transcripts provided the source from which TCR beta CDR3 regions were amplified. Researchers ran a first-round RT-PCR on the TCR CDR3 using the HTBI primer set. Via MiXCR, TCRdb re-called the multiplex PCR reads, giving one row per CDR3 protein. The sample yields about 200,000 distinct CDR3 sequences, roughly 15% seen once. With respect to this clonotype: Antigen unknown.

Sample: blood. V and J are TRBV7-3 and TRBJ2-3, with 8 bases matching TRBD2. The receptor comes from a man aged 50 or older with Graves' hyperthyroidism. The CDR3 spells CASSLGAGADGDTQYF. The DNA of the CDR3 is TGTGCCAGCAGCTTAGGAGCGGGAGCCGACGGTGATACGCAGTATTTT.